Presented here are 24 T cell receptor beta chains from one specimen sequenced in a study of cytomegalovirus exposure and HLA in healthy donors. The PCR used 60 Vbeta and 13 Jbeta primers. Only in-frame clones appear in the TCRdb table, and some are missing; sequencing was by immunoSEQ multiplex PCR. The repertoire has approximately 170,000 clones, approximately 71% of them found once; the top ten carry approximately 1.4%. The material sequenced was PBMCs. The receptors come from a girl aged 10 to 17 in good health and CMV-seronegative.

This chain uses TRBV18 with TRBJ1-1, with D possibly TRBD1 on 6 matching bases. Trimming pared 0 bases from V and 4 bases from J, leaving 12 bases between. Germline loops: CDR1 KGHSH, CDR2 LQKENI. The CDR3 consists of 15 residues. CDR3 DNA sequence: TGTGCCAGCTCACCACCGGGGGCGCAAGTCACTGAAGCTTTCTTT. Protein sequence: CASSPPGAQVTEAFF.

This clone was picked up one time. This chain uses TRBV30 with TRBJ2-2, with D possibly matching TRBD2 (7 bases). V lost 3 bases, J lost 3 bases, and 17 bases lay in between. This CDR3 is 16 amino acids long. Per the germline V gene, CDR1 is GTSNPN and CDR2 is SVGIG (reference sequence). CDR3 residues: CAWSRGGGLYTGELFF. For the CDR3, the DNA is TGTGCCTGGAGCCGAGGGGGGGGCCTCTACACCGGGGAGCTGTTTTTT.

The J gene is TRBJ1-4, the V gene TRBV2, with D uncertain. The CDR3 is 15 residues long. Germline loops: CDR1 SNHLY, CDR2 FYNNEI. V dropped 4 bases and J dropped 0 bases, with 9 bases sitting between them. The CDR3 loop reads CASSASVATNEKLFF. Here the CDR3 DNA reads TGTGCCAGCAGTGCGTCGGTGGCAACTAATGAAAAACTGTTTTTT. Filled out from reference TRBV2 and TRBJ1-4, the complete variable domain reads EPEVTQTPSHQVTQMGQEVILRCVPISNHLYFYWYRQILGQKVEFLVSFYNNEISEKSEIFDDQFSVERPDGSNFTLKIRSTKLEDSAMYFCASSASVATNEKLFFGSGTQLSVL.

This clone was seen a few times. V is TRBV15 and J is TRBJ2-1; the D is unclear. Germline-derived CDR1 and CDR2 are LNHNV and YYDKDF (reference sequence). Trimming removed 1 base from V and 13 bases from J, with 14 bases in between. The CDR3 is made up of 13 amino acids. The CDR3 loop is CATSRVNLWAQFF. The CDR3 DNA follows: TGTGCCACCAGCAGAGTAAACTTATGGGCACAGTTCTTC.

This clone occurred a few times. The chain's CDR3 is CASRGQGRVNEQFF. In DNA, the CDR3 is TGTGCCAGCCGCGGACAAGGGAGGGTAAATGAGCAGTTCTTC. The J gene is TRBJ2-1, the V gene TRBV25-1; 7 nucleotides agree with TRBD2. This CDR3 comprises 14 residues. The V gene's germline CDR1 is MGHDK and CDR2 SYGVNS. The junction had 11 bases not matched to a gene; V was cut back by 8 bases and J by 7 bases.

The genes are TRBV28 and TRBJ1-5; the match to TRBD1 covers 7 bases. V lost 5 bases, J lost 11 bases, and 6 bases stayed unmatched. The CDR3 is 12 amino acids. Germline V lookup: CDR1 MDHEN, CDR2 SYDVKM. In DNA form, the CDR3 reads TGTGCCAGCAGTCCATCCAGGGGGGCCCAGCATTTT. It codes for CASSPSRGAQHF.

This clone was found a few times. The rearrangement joins TRBV7-9 to TRBJ2-7; 8 bases line up with TRBD1. The CDR3 consists of 16 residues. Unmatched junction bases numbered 8, after V lost 1 base and J lost 3 bases. Germline lookup yields CDR1 SEHNR and CDR2 FQNEAQ (reference sequence). The CDR3 sequence is CASSLVKDRAYYEQYF. CDR3 nucleotide sequence: TGTGCCAGCAGCTTAGTGAAGGACAGGGCCTACTACGAGCAGTACTTC.

The sample holds a few counts of this clone. The CDR3: CASSLRQGAGHSEAFF. The CDR3 bases are TGTGCCAGCAGTCTCCGACAGGGGGCAGGTCATTCTGAAGCTTTCTTT. The V and J genes are TRBV27 and TRBJ1-1, with TRBD1 matching over 10 bases. V shed 5 bases, J shed 6 bases, and the junction held 12 bases outside the gene matches. Looked up from germline, CDR1 is MNHEY and CDR2 is SMNVEV (reference sequence). CDR3 length: 16 amino acids.

The chain uses TRBV19 and TRBJ1-1; 7 nucleotides agree with TRBD1. The junction had 17 bases not matched to a gene; V was cut back by 5 bases and J by 11 bases. The V gene's germline CDR1 is LNHDA and CDR2 SQIVND (reference sequence). The CDR3 is 15 amino acids. The CDR3 nucleotides read TGTGCCAGTAGTCAGGAGGGGACAGACGTCGCCAAGGCTTTCTTT. It encodes CASSQEGTDVAKAFF.

Regarding this clone: This likely comes from a read error, as the CDR3 has no conserved phenylalanine or tryptophan at its end. Because the CDR3's place on the DNA is in doubt, the DNA is left out and the CDR3 is given as listed by TCRdb. The chain is built from TRBV18 and TRBJ1-2. Germline CDR1 reads KGHSH; CDR2 reads LQKENI. The CDR3 sequence runs 12 residues, both termini included. CDR3 region: CASSPQEGGSVI.

Details on this clone: Relative to the germline gene, one junction end is altered; a read error may explain this. J is TRBJ1-1 and V is TRBV20-1; 8 positions agree with TRBD1. Germline CDR1 is DFQATT and CDR2 is SNEGSKA (reference sequence). The CDR3 loop spans 10 amino acids. The CDR3 protein is CSAESQGAIF. CDR3 DNA: TGCAGTGCTGAGAGCCAGGGGGCGATTTTT.

J is TRBJ1-5 and V is TRBV7-6; D is unclear. V shed 5 bases and J shed 1 base, with 12 bases lying between them. The germline CDR1 and CDR2 sequences are SGHVS and FNYEAQ. This CDR3 has 15 residues. CDR3 coding DNA: TGTGCCAGCAGCCAAGGAGGTGGGAGCAATCAGCCCCAGCATTTT. It codes for CASSQGGGSNQPQHF.

The rearrangement uses TRBV7-6 and TRBJ1-1; 8 nucleotides agree with TRBD1. CDR1 is SGHVS and CDR2 is FNYEAQ in the germline V gene. The J segment lost 4 bases and the V segment lost 5 bases, leaving 9 bases of the junction unmatched. The CDR3 totals 15 residues. In DNA form, the CDR3 reads TGTGCCAGCAGCCTCTGGACAGGGAGGTCCACTGAAGCTTTCTTT. Its protein is CASSLWTGRSTEAFF.

This rearrangement joins TRBV7-9 to TRBJ1-1; unclear D gene. Germline CDR1 and CDR2: SEHNR and FQNEAQ (reference sequence). The CDR3 is 14 amino acids. V lost 2 bases and J lost 0, with 7 bases in between. CDR3 residues: CASSLRRMNTEAFF. CDR3 DNA: TGTGCCAGCAGCTTACGCAGGATGAACACTGAAGCTTTCTTT.

The genes are TRBV19 and TRBJ1-2; no firm D call. The CDR3 loop spans 13 amino acids. Germline values: CDR1 LNHDA, CDR2 SQIVND (reference sequence). Deletions cut 5 bases from V and 3 bases from J, with 10 bases between. CDR3 DNA: TGTGCCAGTAGTCTCAACTTATACTATGGCTACACCTTC. Its protein product is CASSLNLYYGYTF.

CDR3 DNA: TGCGCCAGCAGCCACGGGGGGAACAATGAGCAGTTCTTC. Residues: CASSHGGNNEQFF. This rearrangement joins TRBV4-1 to TRBJ2-1, with TRBD2 identical over 7 bases. Germline CDR1 and CDR2: MGHRA and YSYEKL. CDR3 length: 13 amino acids. V dropped 3 bases and J dropped 5; count of bases not matched to a gene: 1.

The rearrangement links TRBV7-6 to TRBJ2-5; D is possibly TRBD2 (6 bases). This CDR3 contains 13 residues. With 2 bases removed from V and 5 bases from J, the gap between germline ends came to 9 bases. Germline CDR1 and CDR2: SGHVS and FNYEAQ. CDR3 protein: CASSLTAGETQYF. CDR3 DNA sequence: TGTGCCAGCAGCTTAACCGCGGGGGAGACCCAGTACTTC.

The J gene is TRBJ1-4, the V gene TRBV5-1; D unresolved. This CDR3 is built from 15 residues. Germline assignment: CDR1 SGHRS and CDR2 YFSETQ. The V and J ends lost 3 bases and 8 bases respectively, with 17 bases between them. The CDR3, as DNA: TGCGCCAGCAGCTGGGAAGGACGGGGAGGGGAAAAACTGTTTTTT. This translates into CASSWEGRGGEKLFF.

The chain has TRBV5-3 and TRBJ2-7; D ambiguous. TRBV5-3 is flagged as an ORF with uncertain function. This CDR3 has 9 residues. The V and J ends lost 8 bases and 2 bases respectively, with 2 bases between them. In DNA, the CDR3 is TGTGCCAGTACCTACGAGCAGTACTTC. This codes for CASTYEQYF.

The chain uses TRBV19 and TRBJ1-1; D might be TRBD1 (6 bases). The germline V gene encodes CDR1 LNHDA and CDR2 SQIVND (reference sequence). V was pared by 8 bases and J by 7 bases, with 14 bases between. The CDR3 length is 12 residues. CDR3 sequence reads: CASSGDSGEAFF. CDR3 DNA: TGTGCCAGTTCAGGGGATTCGGGTGAAGCTTTCTTT.

The chain has TRBV7-6 and TRBJ2-7; the match to TRBD1 covers 9 bases. CDR1 and CDR2 from the germline V gene are SGHVS and FNYEAQ. This CDR3 region has 14 residues. Losses at the gene ends were 1 base for V and 6 bases for J; bases not matched to a gene: 4. The CDR3 sequence: CASSLGTGGREQYF. CDR3 in DNA: TGTGCCAGCAGCTTAGGAACAGGGGGCCGCGAGCAGTACTTC.

This chain joins TRBV5-1 and TRBJ2-7; TRBD2 agrees at 8 bases. J gave up 2 bases and V 3 bases, and 4 bases lay outside the gene matches. This CDR3 has 14 residues. The germline V gene has CDR1 SGHRS and CDR2 YFSETQ. CDR3 amino acids: CASSSREGAYEQYF. Written as DNA, the CDR3 is TGCGCCAGCAGCTCCCGGGAGGGAGCCTACGAGCAGTACTTC.

This clone has more than one count but fewer than ten. The chain links TRBV9 to TRBJ1-4; possibly TRBD1 for D (5 bases). This CDR3 is 13 amino acids long. V dropped 2 bases and J dropped 8 bases, with 10 bases sitting between them. Germline V CDR1 and CDR2: SGDLS, YYNGEE. CDR3 in DNA: TGTGCCAGCAGCGTCAGGGAGGGGGAAAAACTGTTTTTT. Amino acid sequence: CASSVREGEKLFF.

The sample holds one count of this clone. The chain combines TRBV4-1 with TRBJ1-6; 10 bases fit TRBD1. CDR1 and CDR2 from the germline V gene are MGHRA and YSYEKL. This CDR3 has 18 residues. Trimming took 5 bases from V and 5 from J; bases not matched to a gene: 12. This chain's CDR3 is CASSGMPGQGRNNSPLHF. CDR3 DNA sequence: TGCGCCAGCAGCGGGATGCCGGGACAGGGGCGGAATAATTCACCCCTCCACTTT.